Listed below are T cell receptor beta chains from one sample, sequenced in a study of T cell responses to AZD1222 COVID-19 vaccine. TCRdb's copy holds only in-frame clones and misses some; the assay was immunoSEQ multiplex PCR. The table records 25,000 to 30,000 clones, about 90% of them present only once. The specimen comprised peripheral blood, sampled 28 days after the second AZD1222 dose. The receptors originated from an adult who received the AZD1222 COVID-19 vaccine. The CDR3 runs from the conserved cysteine through the conserved F or W. D genes are given only for firm matches. Part of the rows lack a size; the others show once, few, many or a class for expanded clones.

J: TRBJ1-1
size: once
D: .
V: TRBV5-4
CDR3: CASSFRPLTVNTEAFF
DNA: TGTGCCAGCAGCTTTAGGCCTCTTACGGTAAACACTGAAGCTTTCTTT

J: TRBJ2-1
size: .
D: TRBD1
V: TRBV4-1
CDR3: CASSHGDRVWSNEQFF
DNA: TGCGCCAGCAGCCACGGGGACAGGGTTTGGTCGAATGAGCAGTTCTTC

J: TRBJ1-3
size: .
D: .
V: TRBV5-1
CDR3: CASSLAPDNGNTIYF
DNA: TGCGCCAGCAGCTTGGCCCCGGACAATGGAAACACCATATATTTT

J: TRBJ1-5
size: once
D: .
V: TRBV10-3
CDR3: CAISESTRDQPQHF
DNA: TGTGCCATCAGTGAGTCGACGAGGGATCAGCCCCAGCATTTT

J: TRBJ2-1
size: .
D: .
V: TRBV3-1/TRBV3-2
CDR3: CASSQGIPSSYNEQFF
DNA: TGTGCCAGCAGCCAGGGGATCCCGAGCTCCTACAATGAGCAGTTCTTC

J: TRBJ1-5
size: once
D: .
V: TRBV15
CDR3: CATSRDRLRYSNQPQHF
DNA: TGTGCCACCAGCAGAGATCGCCTCCGTTATAGCAATCAGCCCCAGCATTTT

J: TRBJ2-2
size: .
D: TRBD1
V: TRBV5-4
CDR3: CASSPGGATNTGELFF
DNA: TGTGCCAGCAGCCCAGGGGGAGCGACCAACACCGGGGAGCTGTTTTTT

J: TRBJ2-1
size: .
D: TRBD2
V: TRBV24-1
CDR3: CATSYAGGHYNEQFF
DNA: TGTGCCACCAGTTATGCGGGAGGACACTACAATGAGCAGTTCTTC

J: TRBJ1-1
size: once
D: .
V: TRBV11-2
CDR3: CASSSDGNTEAFF
DNA: TGTGCCAGCAGCTCGGACGGGAACACTGAAGCTTTCTTT

J: TRBJ1-1
size: .
D: .
V: TRBV18
CDR3: CASSPQKNTEAFF
DNA: TGTGCCAGCTCACCACAGAAGAACACTGAAGCTTTCTTT

J: TRBJ1-1
size: .
D: .
V: TRBV11-2
CDR3: CASSLRENTEAFF
DNA: TGTGCCAGCAGCTTAAGAGAGAACACTGAAGCTTTCTTT

J: TRBJ1-6
size: .
D: TRBD1
V: TRBV28
CDR3: CASSFDPANRGNYNSPLHF
DNA: TGTGCCAGCAGCTTTGACCCGGCTAACAGGGGAAACTATAATTCACCCCTCCACTTT

J: TRBJ1-2
size: .
D: .
V: TRBV30
CDR3: CAWSAGLYGYTF
DNA: TGTGCCTGGAGTGCAGGGCTCTATGGCTACACCTTC